A selection of T cell receptor beta chains follows, all from one sample in a study of T cell clones after liver transplantation. TCRdb keeps only in-frame clones here, not all; method: immunoSEQ multiplex PCR. This table holds 60,000 or so clones, over 60% found once. The sequences come from CD4+ T cells from blood, collected at the 22-month timepoint. The receptors stem from a human patient who received a liver transplant. Some T cells may trace back to the graft donor. Each CDR3 is given with its conserved first and last residue. The D gene is left open where the match is weak. Clone size is stated in some rows and not others, as once, few, many or a class when expanded.

size | J | D | V | DNA | CDR3
once | TRBJ2-1 | TRBD1 | TRBV15 | TGTGCCACCAGCAGAGATGGCGCAGGGGGAGTCGAGCAGTTCTTC | CATSRDGAGGVEQFF
- | TRBJ1-2 | - | TRBV4-1 | TGCGCCAGCAGCCAAGTCCCCGTTGGGGGTTATGGCTACACCTTC | CASSQVPVGGYGYTF
few | TRBJ2-7 | - | TRBV7-8 | TGTGCCAGCGTAATAGGAGTAGAGGTGATCGAGCAGTACTTC | CASVIGVEVIEQYF
many | TRBJ1-6 | - | TRBV12-2 | TGTGCAAGTCGCTTATCCCCCCTCCACTTT | CASRLSPLHF
once | TRBJ2-2 | - | TRBV11-2 | TGTGCCAGCAGCTTAGATCAAAGTGCCGGGGAGCTGTTTTTT | CASSLDQSAGELFF
few | TRBJ2-2 | - | TRBV5-4 | TGTGCCAGCAGCCAGGGACTTACCACCGGGGAGCTGTTTTTT | CASSQGLTTGELFF
- | TRBJ1-1 | - | TRBV30 | TGTGCCTGGAGTTATCAGGGACCCACTGAAGCTTTCTTT | CAWSYQGPTEAFF
- | TRBJ1-2 | TRBD1 | TRBV5-4 | TGTGCCAGCAGCTTCATCAGGGGGCGGTCTGGGGACTATGGCTACACCTTC | CASSFIRGRSGDYGYTF
once | TRBJ2-3 | TRBD2 | TRBV4-1 | TGCGCCAGCAGACCAGGACTAGCGGGGGGGCCGGGCACAGATACGCAGTATTTT | CASRPGLAGGPGTDTQYF
- | TRBJ1-4 | - | TRBV7-9 | TGTGCCAGCAGCCCCTCTTATGGCGTTGAAAAACTGTTTTTT | CASSPSYGVEKLFF
- | TRBJ2-5 | - | TRBV30 | TGTGCCTGGAGTGTTGGGGCCCAAGAGACCCAGTACTTC | CAWSVGAQETQYF
- | TRBJ1-4 | - | TRBV28 | TGTGCCAGCAGTTTACGGGGAAGGGAGAGTGAAAAACTGTTTTTT | CASSLRGRESEKLFF
- | TRBJ1-1 | - | TRBV5-4 | TGTGCCAGCAGCCCGGACGGTAGTCGGGGGAACACTGAAGCTTTCTTT | CASSPDGSRGNTEAFF
- | TRBJ1-2 | - | TRBV18 | TGTGCCAGCTCACCTCCTACAGGGAGCTATGGCTACACCTTC | CASSPPTGSYGYTF
- | TRBJ1-1 | - | TRBV19 | TGTGCCACGGTAGGATATTCGGGCACTGAAGCTTTCTTT | CATVGYSGTEAFF
once | TRBJ1-4 | TRBD1 | TRBV10-3 | TGTGCCATCAGCCCGGGACAGCCTAATGAAAAACTGTTTTTT | CAISPGQPNEKLFF
- | TRBJ1-2 | TRBD1 | TRBV30 | TGTGCCTGGAGGGGGACAGGGGGCGCCTATGGCTACACCTTC | CAWRGTGGAYGYTF